The 30 T cell receptor beta chains presented below share a single source sample, sequenced in a study of cytomegalovirus exposure and HLA in healthy donors. Use of 60 Vbeta and 13 Jbeta primers characterized the PCR. Assay: immunoSEQ multiplex PCR; the TCRdb copy retains only in-frame clones and omits some. The sample includes roughly 120,000 clones, about three quarters of them seen just once. The sample consisted of PBMCs. These receptors were taken from a woman in her sixties in good health and CMV-seropositive.

This rearrangement joins TRBV15 to TRBJ2-1; 7 nucleotides match TRBD2. CDR3 length: 19 residues. The trim removed 1 base at V and 0 bases at J, leaving 12 bases unmatched. Germline V gene sequence: CDR1 LNHNV, CDR2 YYDKDF (reference sequence). CDR3 protein: CATSRGAGVVPSSYNEQFF. The CDR3 nucleotides read TGTGCCACCAGCAGAGGGGCGGGAGTGGTCCCTAGCTCCTACAATGAGCAGTTCTTC.

This clone was counted a single time. The chain uses TRBV5-6 and TRBJ2-5; 11 bases map to TRBD2. The V gene end was trimmed by 3 bases and the J gene end by 4 bases; junction bases not matched to a gene: 8. This CDR3 has 16 amino acids. In germline, CDR1 is SGHDT, CDR2 YYEEEE. The CDR3, as DNA: TGTGCCAGCAGCTGGACGGTAGCGGGAGGGGTAGAGACCCAGTACTTC. Translating gives CASSWTVAGGVETQYF.

This clone was observed a few times. The J gene is TRBJ2-7, the V gene TRBV30, with 9 bases that match TRBD2. The V gene's germline CDR1 is GTSNPN and CDR2 SVGIG (reference sequence). This CDR3 is 16 amino acids long. V trimming: 1 base; J trimming: 3 bases; junction bases outside the gene matches: 10. This chain's CDR3 is CAWSGGRTSAYYEQYF. In DNA form, the CDR3 reads TGTGCCTGGAGTGGGGGGAGGACTAGCGCCTACTACGAGCAGTACTTC.

This chain joins TRBV2 and TRBJ1-6; D is ambiguous. Germline-derived CDR1 and CDR2 are SNHLY and FYNNEI. This CDR3 comprises 15 residues. The DNA of the CDR3 is TGTGTCGCAGTAGGCTCTGGAGTCCATAATTCACCCCTCCACTTT. Translated: CVAVGSGVHNSPLHF.

The chain recombines TRBV7-9 with TRBJ1-2; possibly TRBD1 for D (6 bases). Germline values: CDR1 SEHNR, CDR2 FQNEAQ (reference sequence). The CDR3 runs 16 residues. V was trimmed by 1 base and J by 7 bases, leaving 19 bases between them. This CDR3 is CASSLEGAGGAAGYTF. DNA of the CDR3: TGTGCCAGCAGCTTAGAGGGAGCGGGGGGGGCGGCTGGCTACACCTTC.

The gene calls are TRBV5-1 and TRBJ1-4; D uncertain. Germline CDR1 is SGHRS and CDR2 is YFSETQ. The CDR3 runs 12 residues. Trimming pared 0 bases from V and 13 bases from J, leaving 10 bases between. CDR3 residues: CASSLEPGRLFF. In DNA, the CDR3 is TGCGCCAGCAGCTTGGAGCCAGGAAGACTGTTTTTT.

The sample holds a few counts of this clone. CDR3 sequence (DNA): TGTGCCAGTAGACCTCAGGGTTGGGACACTGAAGCTTTCTTT. Translating it yields CASRPQGWDTEAFF. The chain employs TRBV19 and TRBJ1-1; tentatively, D is TRBD1 (5 bases). This CDR3 comprises 14 residues. Germline V CDR1 and CDR2: LNHDA, SQIVND (reference sequence). V was clipped by 6 bases and J by 3 bases, with 14 bases between them. The full variable domain, in which reference TRBV19 and TRBJ1-1 provide the parts outside the CDR3, is DGGITQSPKYLFRKEGQNVTLSCEQNLNHDAMYWYRQDPGQGLRLIYYSQIVNDFQKGDIAEGYSVSREKKESFPLTVTSAQKNPTAFYLCASRPQGWDTEAFFGQGTRLTVV.

V is TRBV27 and J is TRBJ2-1; TRBD2 matches 7 bases. V lost 3 bases and J lost 4; bases outside the gene matches: 6. This CDR3 spans 15 amino acids. The germline V gene encodes CDR1 MNHEY and CDR2 SMNVEV (reference sequence). DNA of the CDR3: TGTGCCAGCAGTTTTTGGGCGGGAGAATACAATGAGCAGTTCTTC. Translated: CASSFWAGEYNEQFF.

The V and J genes are TRBV6-6 and TRBJ1-5, with 7 bases that match TRBD1. The V segment lost 1 base and the J segment 2 bases; nucleotides outside the gene matches: 2. The CDR3 sequence is 15 residues long. Germline-derived CDR1 and CDR2 are MNHNY and SVGAGI (reference sequence). The CDR3 coding sequence is TGTGCCAGCAGTTACTTAGACAGGGGCAATCAGCCCCAGCATTTT. Encoded protein: CASSYLDRGNQPQHF.

This clone was recorded only once. The chain links TRBV7-8 to TRBJ2-5, with 9 bases matching TRBD2. V shed 5 bases, J shed 3 bases, and the junction held 7 bases outside the gene matches. This CDR3 has 15 amino acids. CDR1 SGHVS and CDR2 FQNEAQ come from the germline V gene. The CDR3 protein is CASSPGVAGEETQYF. The CDR3 DNA is TGTGCCAGCAGCCCCGGGGTAGCGGGAGAAGAGACCCAGTACTTC.

V gene TRBV4-2 combines with J gene TRBJ2-5; 8 nucleotides line up with TRBD1. The CDR3 totals 15 residues. Trimming at V came to 5 bases and at J to 2 bases, leaving 7 bases not matched to a gene. The germline V gene has CDR1 LGHNA and CDR2 YNFKEQ. This CDR3 is CASSYGQGKQETQYF. The CDR3 bases are TGTGCCAGCAGCTACGGACAGGGTAAGCAAGAGACCCAGTACTTC.

This chain links TRBV6-1 with TRBJ2-7; 8 positions match TRBD2. J gave up 3 bases and V 7 bases, and 5 bases lay outside the gene matches. Germline V gene data show CDR1 as MNHNS and CDR2 as SASEGT. CDR3 length equals 13 residues. The DNA for the CDR3 is TGTGCCAGCATCAGCGGGACTAGCTACGAGCAGTACTTC. Protein: CASISGTSYEQYF.

The CDR3 protein is CSVVPGGPEQFF. The DNA for the CDR3 is TGCAGCGTTGTTCCCGGGGGTCCGGAGCAGTTCTTC. The J gene is TRBJ2-1, the V gene TRBV29-1, with a tentative D call TRBD2 (6 bases). CDR3 size: 12 residues. Germline V gives CDR1 SQVTM, CDR2 ANQGSEA. V was cut by 4 bases and J by 10 bases, with 14 bases left in between.

V usage is TRBV6-1 and J usage is TRBJ1-4; perhaps TRBD1 as D (6 bases). From germline, CDR1 is MNHNS and CDR2 SASEGT. The CDR3 runs to 17 residues. V lost 2 bases to trimming and J lost 2 bases, with 15 bases between them. The CDR3 sequence: CASSELVGGQTNEKLFF. CDR3 bases: TGTGCCAGCAGTGAACTAGTAGGGGGTCAGACTAATGAAAAACTGTTTTTT.

The V call is TRBV7-8, the J call TRBJ1-4; 9 positions agree with TRBD1. Germline loops: CDR1 SGHVS, CDR2 FQNEAQ. The CDR3 covers 15 residues. Trimming removed 1 base from V and 11 bases from J; junction bases left unmatched: 8. The CDR3 DNA follows: TGTGCCAGCAGCTTAGGGACAGGGGACCCGAAGAAACTGTTTTTT. It specifies CASSLGTGDPKKLFF.

The gene calls are TRBV27 and TRBJ2-7, with TRBD2 matching 10 bases. The J segment lost 0 bases and the V segment lost 8 bases, leaving 4 bases of the junction unmatched. Germline assignment: CDR1 MNHEY and CDR2 SMNVEV (reference sequence). There are 14 residues in the CDR3. CDR3 coding DNA: TGTGCCAGCGGCGGACTAGCGGACTCCTACGAGCAGTACTTC. Its translation: CASGGLADSYEQYF.

V is TRBV27 and J is TRBJ2-7; weak D call: TRBD1 (5 bases). From germline, CDR1 is MNHEY and CDR2 SMNVEV (reference sequence). Trimming stripped 3 bases from V and 4 bases from J, with 13 bases between. This CDR3 is built from 14 residues. CDR3 coding DNA: TGTGCCAGCAGTTTGGCGCAAGGGGCTTACGAGCAGTACTTC. It is translated as CASSLAQGAYEQYF.

The gene calls are TRBV6-5 and TRBJ1-4; D might be TRBD1 (6 bases). The V and J ends lost 2 bases and 8 bases respectively, with 9 bases between them. The CDR3 length is 13 residues. CDR1 is MNHEY and CDR2 is SVGAGI in the germline V gene. This chain's CDR3 is CASSYRQVEKLFF. The CDR3 DNA follows: TGTGCCAGCAGTTACAGACAGGTCGAAAAACTGTTTTTT.

The chain is built from TRBV7-6 and TRBJ2-7; D remains ambiguous. V lost 7 bases and J 0 bases, leaving 13 bases between the germline ends. This CDR3 comprises 14 residues. CDR1 and CDR2 from the germline V gene are SGHVS and FNYEAQ. The CDR3 loop reads CASKFAVASYEQYF. The DNA for the CDR3 is TGTGCCAGCAAATTCGCCGTAGCCTCCTACGAGCAGTACTTC. The whole variable domain, remainder taken from reference TRBV7-6 and TRBJ2-7, is GAGVSQSPRYKVTKRGQDVALRCDPISGHVSLYWYRQALGQGPEFLTYFNYEAQQDKSGLPNDRFSAERPEGSISTLTIQRTEQRDSAMYRCASKFAVASYEQYFGPGTRLTVT.

V and J are TRBV11-2 and TRBJ2-7; D is unclear. Germline CDR1 reads SGHAT; CDR2 reads FQNNGV. CDR3 length: 10 residues. Trimming removed 6 bases from V and 4 bases from J, with 4 bases in between. The CDR3 here is CASSQYEQYF. CDR3 nucleotide sequence: TGTGCCAGCAGTCAATACGAGCAGTACTTC.

This chain connects TRBV30 to TRBJ1-5, with no clear D. Trimming took off 0 bases at V and 4 bases at J, with 7 bases between the two ends. From germline, CDR1 is GTSNPN and CDR2 SVGIG (reference sequence). This CDR3 spans 13 amino acids. CDR3 coding DNA: TGTGCCTGGAGTGTGGGCCTTAATCAGCCCCAGCATTTT. Its translation is CAWSVGLNQPQHF.

V gene TRBV5-3 combines with J gene TRBJ1-5; D uncertain. TRBV5-3 is identified as an open reading frame with a role that is uncertain. This CDR3 is 19 amino acids long. Trimming took 2 bases from V and 0 from J, leaving 21 bases between them. CDR3 nucleotide sequence: TGTGCCAGAAGCTTTGACCCGGGAGCACAAATTAATAGCAATCAGCCCCAGCATTTT. Its translation is CARSFDPGAQINSNQPQHF.

The rearrangement links TRBV9 to TRBJ2-7, with TRBD2 identical over 10 bases. The CDR3 extends over 18 amino acids. CDR1 and CDR2 (germline): SGDLS, YYNGEE. V shed 0 bases, J shed 0 bases, and the junction held 9 bases outside the gene matches. CDR3 DNA sequence: TGTGCCAGCAGCGTAGGACTAGCGGGTATTCGGAGCTCCTACGAGCAGTACTTC. The encoded protein is CASSVGLAGIRSSYEQYF.

This clone has more than one count but fewer than ten. V is TRBV18 and J is TRBJ1-4; unclear D gene. The ends were cut back, 6 bases at V and 10 bases at J, with 12 bases in the middle. Per the germline V gene, CDR1 is KGHSH and CDR2 is LQKENI. This CDR3 region has 12 residues. The DNA of the CDR3 is TGTGCCAGCTCCCTCGACCGGGGAAAACTGTTTTTT. Amino acids: CASSLDRGKLFF.

The chain is built from TRBV6-5 and TRBJ2-5; 8 positions match TRBD1. With V trimmed by 0 bases and J by 5 bases, 8 bases remained unmatched. Per germline, CDR1 MNHEY and CDR2 SVGAGI. The CDR3 covers 16 residues. CDR3 in DNA: TGTGCCAGCAGTTACTCGATACAGGGGGATATCGAGACCCAGTACTTC. It codes for CASSYSIQGDIETQYF.

The gene calls are TRBV4-1 and TRBJ2-2; no firm D call. Trimming stripped 0 bases from V and 4 bases from J, with 15 bases between. Per the germline V gene, CDR1 is MGHRA and CDR2 is YSYEKL. This CDR3 has 17 residues. Here the CDR3 reads CASSQEPPGVGTGELFF. The CDR3, as DNA: TGCGCCAGCAGCCAAGAACCCCCCGGAGTTGGCACCGGGGAGCTGTTTTTT.

This chain links TRBV18 with TRBJ1-1, with D perhaps TRBD1 (6 bases). The CDR3 totals 16 residues. From germline, CDR1 is KGHSH and CDR2 LQKENI. Trimming shortened V by 1 base and J by 7 bases, and 19 bases separated the two germline ends. CDR3 residues: CASSPLGSGVVGEAFF. CDR3 DNA: TGTGCCAGCTCACCACTGGGGTCAGGGGTTGTCGGTGAAGCTTTCTTT.

The chain combines TRBV27 with TRBJ2-1; TRBD2 agrees at 8 bases. The CDR3 extends over 15 amino acids. Germline V gene sequence: CDR1 MNHEY, CDR2 SMNVEV (reference sequence). After removal of 2 bases from V and 6 bases from J, the junction contained 6 bases not matched to a gene. CDR3 sequence: CASSLGREGLNEQFF. The CDR3 nucleotides are TGTGCCAGCAGTTTAGGACGGGAGGGCCTCAATGAGCAGTTCTTC.

This chain joins TRBV28 and TRBJ1-2, with D perhaps TRBD1 (5 bases). The CDR3 contains 14 residues. CDR1 is MDHEN, CDR2 SYDVKM, per germline. Trimming removed 4 bases at V and 3 bases at J, with 12 bases between. In nucleotides, the CDR3 is TGTGCCAGCAGTTCGGGGGGGGTTGACTATGGCTACACCTTC. This translates into CASSSGGVDYGYTF.

V is TRBV11-1 and J is TRBJ2-1; 7 bases are a match to TRBD1. V trimming: 2 bases; J trimming: 0 bases; junction bases outside the gene matches: 4. CDR1 and CDR2 (germline): SGHAT, FQDESV (reference sequence). The CDR3 spans 16 residues. CDR3 DNA: TGTGCCAGCAGCTTAACGACAGGGAGCTCCTACAATGAGCAGTTCTTC. Translating gives CASSLTTGSSYNEQFF.